These 2 T cell receptor beta chains were all obtained from the same sample, sequenced in a study of vaccination effects on CD4 cells after COVID-19. These TCRs are of unknown antigen specificity. Expansion with viral peptide pools was applied to antigen-specific CD4+ T cells by the ViraFEST assay prior to sequencing. Isolation of CD4+ T cells took place after 10 days of culture. Two-dose vaccination with either BNT162b2 or mRNA-1273 was given to the participants. Some clones are missing from TCRdb's copy, which holds only in-frame ones; the method was immunoSEQ multiplex PCR. In the table there are about 66,000 clones, roughly three quarters of which are singletons. The sequencing used CD4+ T cells from PBMCs cultured with HCoV-OC43 spike peptides, collected after COVID-19 vaccination. Subset defined: HCoV-OC43 spike overlapping peptide pool stimulation. Receptors were obtained from a human donor who received a COVID-19 vaccine.

The gene calls are TRBV19 and TRBJ2-1; D perhaps matches TRBD1 (5 bases). Germline V CDR1 and CDR2: LNHDA, SQIVND (reference sequence). V lost 4 bases, J lost 7 bases, and 17 bases lay in between. CDR3 size: 15 residues. This chain's CDR3 is CASSTARELWNEQFF. The CDR3 bases are TGTGCCAGTAGTACTGCCAGGGAATTGTGGAATGAGCAGTTCTTC.

This clone was picked up a small number of times. The rearrangement uses TRBV5-1 and TRBJ2-1; perhaps TRBD2 as D (6 bases). V gave up 5 bases and J gave up 5 bases, with 11 bases separating them. Germline V CDR1 and CDR2: SGHRS, YFSETQ. The CDR3 consists of 13 residues. The DNA for the CDR3 is TGCGCCAGCAGGGACTATCCGAACAATGAGCAGTTCTTC. This codes for CASRDYPNNEQFF.